This T cell receptor (beta chain) was identified in a study of cytotoxic CD8 clonotypes in ibrutinib-treated CLL. The table came from immunoSEQ multiplex PCR; TCRdb's copy has only in-frame clones and leaves some out. The sample records around 160,000 clones, around nine tenths being singletons. This clone was observed a few times. The length of the CDR3 is 15 residues. Germline V gene data show CDR1 as GTSNPN and CDR2 as SVGIG (reference sequence). V gave up 0 bases and J gave up 1 base; unmatched junction bases: 5. The chain uses TRBV30 and TRBJ1-1, with 7 positions matching TRBD1. The starting material was PBMCs, obtained at disease progression, from a patient treated with ibrutinib. This TCR derives from a human donor with chronic lymphocytic leukemia. CDR3 region: CAWSVRDRGNTEAFF. The DNA of the CDR3 is TGTGCCTGGAGTGTACGGGACAGAGGGAACACTGAAGCTTTCTTT.